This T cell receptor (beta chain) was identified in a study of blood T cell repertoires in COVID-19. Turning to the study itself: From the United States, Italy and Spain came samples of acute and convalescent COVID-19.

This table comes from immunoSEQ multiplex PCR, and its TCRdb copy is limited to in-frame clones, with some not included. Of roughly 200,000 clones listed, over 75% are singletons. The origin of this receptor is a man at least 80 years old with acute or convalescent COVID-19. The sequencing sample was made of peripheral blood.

The CDR3 region is CASSPGFPSANEQFF. CDR3 coding DNA: TGTGCCAGCAGCCCAGGGTTTCCCTCTGCGAATGAGCAGTTCTTC. The chain has TRBV28 and TRBJ2-1; D perhaps matches TRBD1 (5 bases). The CDR3 sequence is 15 residues long. Looked up from germline, CDR1 is MDHEN and CDR2 is SYDVKM. V lost 6 bases to trimming and J lost 7 bases, with 19 bases between them.